The subject of this entry is one T cell receptor (beta chain). The sample originates from a study of blood T cell repertoires in COVID-19. About the research overall: Nucleic acid was either cDNA or gDNA, and it came from T cells, B-cell-depleted T cells, or PBMCs.

Study processing details: How many nucleated cells were present was estimated from reference gene primer amplification. TCRdb's table, derived via immunoSEQ multiplex PCR, lists solely in-frame clones and lacks some. From that table come the V and J calls and clone size; the DNA was used to work out D and trimming. The sample shows some 220,000 clones, approximately 85% of them seen only once. In germline, CDR1 is SGHNT, CDR2 YYREEE (reference sequence). There are 15 residues in the CDR3. V was cut by 1 base and J by 5 bases, with 15 bases left in between. This chain uses TRBV5-4 with TRBJ2-5; TRBD1 might be the D (6 bases). The source is a man aged 45-65 years with acute or convalescent COVID-19. Sequencing was done on a sample of peripheral blood. The CDR3 region has the DNA TGTGCCAGCAGCTTGTCTGGGGGCCCAGGGGAGACCCAGTACTTC. It specifies CASSLSGGPGETQYF.